The clone carrying this T cell receptor beta chain was observed a handful of times. This sample was taken from a study of cytomegalovirus exposure and HLA in healthy donors. PCR was performed using 60 Vbeta and 13 Jbeta primers. The assay was immunoSEQ multiplex PCR, and TCRdb's table has in-frame clones only and misses some. The sample records 80,000 to 100,000 clones, about 81% being singletons. There are 13 residues in the CDR3. The V end was cut by 5 bases, the J end by 7 bases, with 14 bases between. Germline assignment: CDR1 SQVTM and CDR2 ANQGSEA. The chain has TRBV29-1 and TRBJ1-4, with TRBD1 as a possible D gene (5 bases). This receptor was obtained from a man between 40 and 49 years old in good health and CMV-seronegative. Sequenced: PBMCs. CDR3 nucleotides: TGCAGCGTTCGACTGGACGGGGGTGAAAAACTGTTTTTT. Encoded protein: CSVRLDGGEKLFF. The variable domain in full, completed from reference TRBV29-1 and TRBJ1-4, reads SAVISQKPSRDICQRGTSLTIQCQVDSQVTMMFWYRQQPGQSLTLIATANQGSEATYESGFVIDKFPISRPNLTFSTLTVSNMSPEDSSIYLCSVRLDGGEKLFFGSGTQLSVL.